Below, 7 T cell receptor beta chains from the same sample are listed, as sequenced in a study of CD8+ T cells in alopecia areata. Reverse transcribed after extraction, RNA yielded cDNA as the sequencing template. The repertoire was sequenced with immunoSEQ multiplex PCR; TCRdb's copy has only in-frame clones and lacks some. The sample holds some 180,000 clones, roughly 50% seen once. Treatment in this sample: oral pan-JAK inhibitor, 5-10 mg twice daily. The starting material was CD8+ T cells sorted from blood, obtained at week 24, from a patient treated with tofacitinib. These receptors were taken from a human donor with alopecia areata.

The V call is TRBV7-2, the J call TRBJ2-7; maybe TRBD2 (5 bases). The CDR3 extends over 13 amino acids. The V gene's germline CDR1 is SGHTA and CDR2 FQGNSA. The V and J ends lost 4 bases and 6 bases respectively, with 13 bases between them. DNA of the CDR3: TGTGCCAGCAGCTCAGTTTCCGAGGGCGAGCAGTACTTC. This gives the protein CASSSVSEGEQYF.

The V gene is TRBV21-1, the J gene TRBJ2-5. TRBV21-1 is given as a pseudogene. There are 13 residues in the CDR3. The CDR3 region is CASIPRVGETQYF. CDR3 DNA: TGTGCCAGCATCCCAAGGGTCGGGGAGACCCAGTACTTC.

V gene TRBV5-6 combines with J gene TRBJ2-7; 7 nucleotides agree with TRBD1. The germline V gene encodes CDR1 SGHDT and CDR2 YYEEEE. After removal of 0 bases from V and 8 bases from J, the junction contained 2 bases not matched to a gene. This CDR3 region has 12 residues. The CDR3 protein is CASSLGGQQQYF. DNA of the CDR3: TGTGCCAGCAGCTTGGGGGGACAGCAGCAGTACTTC.

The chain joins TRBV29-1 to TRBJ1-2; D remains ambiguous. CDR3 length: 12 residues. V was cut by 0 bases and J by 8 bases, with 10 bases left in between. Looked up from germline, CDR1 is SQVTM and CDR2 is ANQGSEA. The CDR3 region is CSVEDRVSGYTF. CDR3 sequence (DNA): TGCAGCGTTGAAGATCGGGTTTCCGGCTACACCTTC.

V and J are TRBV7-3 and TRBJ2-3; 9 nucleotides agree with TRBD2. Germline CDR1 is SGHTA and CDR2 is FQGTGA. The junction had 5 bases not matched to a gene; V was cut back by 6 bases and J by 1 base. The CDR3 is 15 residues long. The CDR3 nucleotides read TGTGCCAGCAGTCTAAAGCGGGGGGGCACAGATACGCAGTATTTT. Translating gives CASSLKRGGTDTQYF.

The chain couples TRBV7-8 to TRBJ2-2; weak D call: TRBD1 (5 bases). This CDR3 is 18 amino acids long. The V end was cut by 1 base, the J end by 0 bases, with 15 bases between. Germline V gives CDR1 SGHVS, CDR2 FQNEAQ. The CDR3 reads CASSLGRQPSSNTGELFF. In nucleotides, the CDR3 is TGTGCCAGCAGCTTAGGTAGACAGCCTTCTTCGAACACCGGGGAGCTGTTTTTT.

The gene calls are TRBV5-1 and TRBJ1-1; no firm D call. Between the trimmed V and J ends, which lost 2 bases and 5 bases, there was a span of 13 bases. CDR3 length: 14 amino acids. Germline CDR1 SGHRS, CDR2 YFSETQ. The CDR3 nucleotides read TGCGCCAGCAGCTTCCAGTTTTGGGGTACTGAAGCTTTCTTT. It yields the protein CASSFQFWGTEAFF.